This entry is about one TCR beta chain. This clonotype was seen a few times. No antigen is known for it. Base-call qualities are not available, and no considerably larger clone is one nucleotide away. This sample is part of a study of blood T cells in healthy people across ages (dated by TCRdb to about 2015). Regarding the research as a whole: In model experiments, template switching captured about one uniquely barcoded TCR beta cDNA molecule for every two T cells. Age-related changes in TCR beta repertoire diversity were measured in the study by deep sequencing normalized with unique cDNA molecular identifiers. The donors were split into four age groups: young (average about 16 years), middle-aged (more than 35), aged (approximately 60) and long-lived (roughly 86). To avoid experimental bias, donors of different ages were distributed randomly across sequencing lanes. Using the same blood draw, the study looked at two additional independent replicas of 1 million unique cDNA reads for two donors, one aged 18 to 30 and the other aged 80 or older.

Via the germline V gene, CDR1 is SGHRS and CDR2 YFSETQ. The CDR3 runs 14 residues from the cysteine to the phenylalanine. The read is trimmed to its CDR3 DNA, 42 bases read in frame from base 1. V and J lose 3 bases and 2 bases, and a span of 12 bases separates them. Systemically healthy Caucasian individuals from Russia, approximately 39 in total and aged roughly 6 to 95 years, were included as donors. Approximately 9.3 milliliters of peripheral blood were drawn from each donor into EDTA-treated Vacutainer tubes. Ficoll-Paque density-gradient centrifugation was used to isolate PBMCs, with at least 6.5 million obtained per sample. Total RNA, at least 6 micrograms per sample, was extracted from PBMCs with Trizol reagent. The percentages of naive CD45RAhigh/CD27high T cells were determined by flow cytometry on a PBMC aliquot from every donor. Library prep was done by 5' RACE. Sequencing was carried out with an Illumina HiSeq 2500. The second PCR ran for about 7 to 11 cycles and used a J-beta primer mix along with a sample-barcoded 5' primer. A unique molecular identifier was introduced onto each TCR beta cDNA molecule by a template-switch 5' adaptor carrying 12 random nucleotides. Each sample yielded at least 3 million CDR3-containing paired-end reads. All of the RNA was converted into first-strand cDNA using the Mint cDNA synthesis kit, with a TRBC-specific oligonucleotide serving as the primer. Following uracil-DNA glycosylase treatment, a first 18-cycle PCR with universal primers M1SS and BC2_uni_R was performed on all cDNA. In the authors' own workflow: For normalization, 1 million high-quality reads, each with a distinct molecular identifier, were randomly selected from each sample. Reads sharing molecular identifiers were discarded rather than binned into consensus sequences. MiTCR, with a Q25 quality threshold and the strictest error-elimination algorithm, was used for CDR3 identification, clonotype clustering and error correction. Lower-bound total TCR beta diversity was estimated with a nonparametric unseen species model using Euler transformation. TCRdb handled the public reads itself, with Q25 trimming in fastp and clone calling in MiXCR, and kept productive beta chains. Each record represents a unique CDR3 protein, reported with the most common genes and DNA among its rows. None of the V and J calls come from the authors' own analysis; TCRdb made them. This sample gives 500,000 to 600,000 distinct CDR3 sequences in total; approximately 30% of them show up just once. 18% of the sample comes from the top ten.

Broad study findings and their caveats: Estimates of total diversity based on one million sequenced T cells were considered lower bounds and underestimates. Since profiling was done on bulk unsorted PBMCs, naive and antigen-experienced compartments could not be conclusively compared. There was a strong correlation between observed TCR beta diversity and the percentage of naive T cells measured by flow cytometry. Because the CMV infection status of the donors was unknown, age-related changes in expanded clonotypes may potentially have been confounded. Compared with the aged group, the long-lived group had more naive CD4+ T cells, fewer expanded clones and increased TCR diversity, suggesting age selection. As age increased, observed TCR beta diversity per million T cells dropped in a roughly linear way, and a significant reduction was already evident by age 40.

The sample consisted of blood. The V and J segments used are TRBV5-1 and TRBJ2-7, with TRBD1 tentatively as D gene (6 bases match). This receptor was taken from a woman between 65 and 79 years old in good health. The CDR3: CASSSTGDTYEQYF. The nucleotide sequence is given as TGCGCCAGCAGCTCGACAGGTGACACCTACGAGCAGTACTTC.